Below, 29 T cell receptor beta chains from the same sample are listed, as sequenced in a study of cytomegalovirus exposure and HLA in healthy donors (dated by TCRdb to between 2016 and 2019). Libraries were constructed by the immunoSEQ multiplex PCR assay. The multiplex PCR relied on a mix of 60 forward primers for TCR Vbeta segments and 13 reverse primers for TCR Jbeta segments. In its TCRdb copy, this immuneACCESS table keeps in-frame sequences only and misses some clones. Where compared with another copy, unresolved V genes explain less than half of these, and the others have no known cause. This sample's table carries about 200,000 clones. The ten biggest clones cover roughly 0.74% of the sample. The sequencing input was PBMCs. The receptors shown here come from a boy younger than 18 in good health and CMV-seronegative.

The gene calls are TRBV6-6 and TRBJ1-1, with D tentatively TRBD1 (6 bases). The germline CDR1 and CDR2 sequences are MNHNY and SVGAGI (reference sequence). V lost 3 bases, J lost 3 bases, and 14 bases lay in between. CDR3 length: 15 residues. As DNA, the CDR3 is TGTGCCAGCAGTTATCAGGCGGCAGGGGACACTGAAGCTTTCTTT. It encodes CASSYQAAGDTEAFF.

The CDR3 sequence is CAWTGTSGASVFF. The DNA of the CDR3 is TGTGCCTGGACCGGGACTAGCGGGGCGTCGGTGTTCTTC. The J gene is TRBJ2-1, the V gene TRBV30; 13 nucleotides align to TRBD2. V dropped 4 bases and J dropped 15; count of bases not matched to a gene: 9. The CDR3 contains 13 residues. Germline loops: CDR1 GTSNPN, CDR2 SVGIG (reference sequence).

V usage is TRBV6-1 and J usage is TRBJ1-4, with unresolved D. Germline V gene lookup returns CDR1 MNHNS and CDR2 SASEGT. V was cut by 6 bases and J by 0 bases, with 8 bases left in between. This CDR3 is built from 14 residues. The CDR3 spells CASRGLTTNEKLFF. The CDR3, as DNA: TGTGCCAGCAGAGGACTGACAACTAATGAAAAACTGTTTTTT.

J is TRBJ1-1 and V is TRBV7-8, with D perhaps TRBD1 (6 bases). Germline V gene data show CDR1 as SGHVS and CDR2 as FQNEAQ. CDR3 size: 15 residues. V was shortened by 4 bases and J by 2 bases, with 14 bases between the two germline ends. The CDR3 protein is CASSSLTGINTEAFF. Written as DNA, the CDR3 is TGTGCCAGCAGCTCCCTCACAGGGATAAACACTGAAGCTTTCTTT. The whole variable domain, filled in from reference TRBV7-8 and TRBJ1-1, reads GAGVSQSPRYKVAKRGQDVALRCDPISGHVSLFWYQQALGQGPEFLTYFQNEAQLDKSGLPSDRFFAERPEGSVSTLKIQRTQQEDSAVYLCASSSLTGINTEAFFGQGTRLTVV.

This chain connects TRBV19 to TRBJ2-7; TRBD1 matches at 7 bases. CDR3 length: 15 residues. Germline-derived CDR1 and CDR2 are LNHDA and SQIVND (reference sequence). J gave up 2 bases and V 0 bases, and 4 bases lay outside the gene matches. Here the CDR3 reads CASSIDLDRAYEQYF. In nucleotides, the CDR3 is TGTGCCAGTAGTATAGATCTAGACAGGGCCTACGAGCAGTACTTC.

The chain employs TRBV11-2 and TRBJ1-5; D gene uncertain. Germline V gives CDR1 SGHAT, CDR2 FQNNGV. Trimming took off 5 bases at V and 1 base at J, with 12 bases between the two ends. The CDR3 is made up of 15 amino acids. The CDR3, as DNA: TGTGCCAGCAGCCTAAGTCTACAGAGCAATCAGCCCCAGCATTTT. It encodes CASSLSLQSNQPQHF.

The rearrangement uses TRBV11-2 and TRBJ1-5; D ambiguous. Trimming removed 4 bases from V and 7 bases from J, with 11 bases in between. CDR1 and CDR2 from the germline V gene are SGHAT and FQNNGV. This CDR3 contains 13 residues. The CDR3 loop reads CASSSKRGQPQHF. The CDR3 bases are TGTGCCAGCAGCTCAAAGAGAGGCCAGCCCCAGCATTTT.

The J gene is TRBJ1-2, the V gene TRBV6-5; 7 nucleotides match TRBD1. The CDR3 is 15 residues long. After removal of 6 bases from V and 0 bases from J, the junction contained 7 bases not matched to a gene. The germline gives CDR1 MNHEY, CDR2 SVGAGI. This CDR3 is CASRTGQVSNYGYTF. CDR3 sequence (DNA): TGTGCCAGCAGAACTGGACAGGTCTCTAACTATGGCTACACCTTC.

The V and J genes are TRBV11-3 and TRBJ2-7, with 8 bases that match TRBD2. Germline loops: CDR1 SGHNT, CDR2 YENEEA. This CDR3 comprises 14 residues. Trimming cost V 4 bases and J 4 bases; bases outside gene matches: 6. The CDR3 DNA is TGTGCCAGCAGCTCCACCGGGACTAGTTACGAGCAGTACTTC. Protein product: CASSSTGTSYEQYF.

V and J are TRBV6-1 and TRBJ2-7; TRBD2 might be the D (6 bases). CDR1 is MNHNS, CDR2 SASEGT, per germline. This CDR3 spans 14 amino acids. V lost 6 bases and J lost 2, with 14 bases in between. The CDR3, as DNA: TGTGCCAGCAGCCCGACTAGAAGGGCCTACGAGCAGTACTTC. Encoded protein: CASSPTRRAYEQYF.

This chain links TRBV19 with TRBJ1-1; the match to TRBD1 covers 7 bases. Germline CDR1 and CDR2: LNHDA and SQIVND (reference sequence). Trimming removed 9 bases from V and 1 base from J; junction bases left unmatched: 5. This CDR3 has 13 residues. The CDR3 region has the DNA TGTGCCAGCTACCGGACAGGGAACACTGAAGCTTTCTTT. This translates into CASYRTGNTEAFF.

The chain employs TRBV2 and TRBJ1-3, with TRBD1 identical over 7 bases. CDR3 length: 15 amino acids. Germline V gene sequence: CDR1 SNHLY, CDR2 FYNNEI. Losses at the gene ends were 6 bases for V and 1 base for J; bases not matched to a gene: 6. The CDR3 DNA sequence: TGTGCCAGCAGCCTCCCAGGGGGTTCTGGAAACACCATATATTTT. Translation gives CASSLPGGSGNTIYF.

The rearrangement links TRBV7-9 to TRBJ2-2, with D possibly being TRBD2 (5 bases). V was pared by 1 base and J by 5 bases, with 11 bases between. Germline CDR1 is SEHNR and CDR2 is FQNEAQ (reference sequence). The CDR3 runs to 15 residues. The CDR3 DNA follows: TGTGCCAGCAGCTTAGGGGCAGGAGGAACCGGGGAGCTGTTTTTT. This codes for CASSLGAGGTGELFF.

J is TRBJ2-5 and V is TRBV5-1; TRBD1 matches 7 bases. The germline CDR1 and CDR2 sequences are SGHRS and YFSETQ. The CDR3 runs 16 residues. The V gene end was trimmed by 1 base and the J gene end by 11 bases; junction bases not matched to a gene: 17. The CDR3 region has the DNA TGCGCCAGCAGCTTGAATAGGGGACAGTTACCTACGAAGCAGTACTTC. It encodes CASSLNRGQLPTKQYF.

J is TRBJ1-2 and V is TRBV29-1; 7 nucleotides align to TRBD1. Germline trimming cut 5 bases from V and 1 base from J; bases unmatched to any gene: 1. The CDR3 loop spans 12 amino acids. The V gene's germline CDR1 is SQVTM and CDR2 ANQGSEA. CDR3 amino acids: CSVRQGNYGYTF. The CDR3 DNA is TGCAGCGTTCGACAGGGTAACTATGGCTACACCTTC.

The chain carries TRBV4-1 and TRBJ1-2; D might be TRBD1 (6 bases). Trimming removed 3 bases from V and 8 bases from J, with 16 bases in between. Per the germline V gene, CDR1 is MGHRA and CDR2 is YSYEKL. The CDR3 covers 14 residues. For the CDR3, the DNA is TGCGCCAGCAGCCATAGGGGGGGGCCGAGGGGCTACACCTTC. It is translated as CASSHRGGPRGYTF.

The chain employs TRBV6-5 and TRBJ1-3; 7 bases fit TRBD1. Germline trimming cut 5 bases from V and 4 bases from J; bases unmatched to any gene: 5. CDR3 length: 14 amino acids. CDR1 and CDR2 (germline): MNHEY, SVGAGI. Here the CDR3 DNA reads TGTGCCAGCAGTGACAGGGTAGCGGGAAACACCATATATTTT. Amino acid sequence: CASSDRVAGNTIYF.

The genes are TRBV7-7 and TRBJ2-5; possible D gene TRBD1, 5 bases. The germline V gene encodes CDR1 SSHAT and CDR2 FNYEAQ (reference sequence). The CDR3 totals 14 residues. Trimming pared 5 bases from V and 5 bases from J, leaving 15 bases between. The CDR3 loop reads CASSKGRQSETQYF. Here the CDR3 DNA reads TGTGCCAGCAGCAAGGGTCGACAGTCGGAGACCCAGTACTTC.

The chain has TRBV18 and TRBJ1-5, with D unresolved. Trimming pared 1 base from V and 1 base from J, leaving 8 bases between. The V gene's germline CDR1 is KGHSH and CDR2 LQKENI. The CDR3 contains 15 residues. This CDR3 reads CASSPLHGSNQPQHF. The CDR3 DNA sequence: TGTGCCAGCTCACCACTTCACGGGAGCAATCAGCCCCAGCATTTT. Looking up the rest from reference TRBV18 and TRBJ1-5 gives the full variable domain: NAGVMQNPRHLVRRRGQEARLRCSPMKGHSHVYWYRQLPEEGLKFMVYLQKENIIDESGMPKERFSAEFPKEGPSILRIQQVVRGDSAAYFCASSPLHGSNQPQHFGDGTRLSIL.

Here the CDR3 reads CACGEAGELFF. CDR3 nucleotides: TGTGCCTGCGGGGAGGCCGGGGAGCTGTTTTTT. V gene TRBV25-1 combines with J gene TRBJ2-2, with TRBD2 as a possible D gene (6 bases). With 11 bases removed from V and 6 bases from J, the gap between germline ends came to 10 bases. CDR1 is MGHDK, CDR2 SYGVNS, per germline. The CDR3 is made up of 11 amino acids.

The chain combines TRBV5-6 with TRBJ1-3, with D possibly being TRBD1 (5 bases). Germline lookup yields CDR1 SGHDT and CDR2 YYEEEE. Between the trimmed V and J ends, which lost 3 bases and 0 bases, there was a span of 13 bases. The CDR3 is made up of 16 amino acids. The CDR3 protein is CASSSRGRSSGNTIYF. For the CDR3, the DNA is TGTGCCAGCAGCTCAAGGGGCAGGAGCTCTGGAAACACCATATATTTT.

The rearrangement links TRBV30 to TRBJ2-1; TRBD2 agrees at 9 bases. Germline CDR1 is GTSNPN and CDR2 is SVGIG (reference sequence). Trimming at V came to 4 bases and at J to 0 bases, leaving 1 base not matched to a gene. The CDR3 totals 14 residues. The CDR3 DNA is TGTGCCTGGAAGCGGGGGGACTCCTACAATGAGCAGTTCTTC. It is translated as CAWKRGDSYNEQFF.

The rearrangement joins TRBV5-1 to TRBJ2-5, with D possibly being TRBD2 (5 bases). V was clipped by 0 bases and J by 5 bases, with 14 bases between them. The CDR3 sequence is 15 residues long. Looked up from germline, CDR1 is SGHRS and CDR2 is YFSETQ. The CDR3, as DNA: TGCGCCAGCAGCTTGGCCGGGGAGTCGCCGGAGACCCAGTACTTC. It encodes CASSLAGESPETQYF.

The chain couples TRBV7-2 to TRBJ1-4; tentative D call: TRBD1 (5 bases). This CDR3 contains 16 residues. Trimming shortened V by 2 bases and J by 5 bases, and 15 bases separated the two germline ends. Germline CDR1 is SGHTA and CDR2 is FQGNSA. The CDR3 spells CASSLNSGGANEKLFF. As DNA, the CDR3 is TGTGCCAGCAGCTTAAATTCTGGTGGGGCCAATGAAAAACTGTTTTTT.

V usage is TRBV18 and J usage is TRBJ1-6, with D possibly being TRBD1 (5 bases). Per germline, CDR1 KGHSH and CDR2 LQKENI. Deletions cut 0 bases from V and 7 bases from J, with 13 bases between. The CDR3 has 16 amino acids. For the CDR3, the DNA is TGTGCCAGCTCACCACCTTTCAGGGAAAAAAATTCACCCCTCCACTTT. Protein sequence: CASSPPFREKNSPLHF.

V usage is TRBV7-6 and J usage is TRBJ2-5, with D perhaps matching TRBD2 (6 bases). The J call may be incorrect, as the DNA end agrees better with TRBJ2-7. Germline-derived CDR1 and CDR2 are SGHVS and FNYEAQ. The CDR3 is 13 amino acids. CDR3 amino acids: CASSLGGLDEQYF. CDR3 in DNA: TGTGCCAGCAGCTTGGGGGGTTTAGACGAGCAGTACTTC.

The chain employs TRBV7-9 and TRBJ1-1; D gene uncertain. Germline values: CDR1 SEHNR, CDR2 FQNEAQ (reference sequence). The CDR3 covers 15 residues. V was clipped by 4 bases and J by 0 bases, with 12 bases between them. CDR3 DNA: TGTGCCAGCAGCTGGAGTATCGCGGTGAACACTGAAGCTTTCTTT. It encodes CASSWSIAVNTEAFF.

The V call is TRBV29-1, the J call TRBJ1-1, with TRBD1 matching over 9 bases. Losses at the gene ends were 5 bases for V and 0 bases for J; bases not matched to a gene: 7. This CDR3 region has 15 residues. Germline lookup yields CDR1 SQVTM and CDR2 ANQGSEA. The CDR3 DNA reads as TGCAGCGTTTACGACAGGGGGAAGATGAACACTGAAGCTTTCTTT. It encodes CSVYDRGKMNTEAFF.

The V call is TRBV2, the J call TRBJ1-3, with a weak D call TRBD1 (5 bases). Trimming cost V 11 bases and J 0 bases, with 11 bases left between them. Germline CDR1 reads SNHLY; CDR2 reads FYNNEI. The CDR3 spans 13 residues. CDR3 in DNA: TGTGCCGTTTGGGGGGGCTCTGGAAACACCATATATTTT. Protein: CAVWGGSGNTIYF.